This T cell receptor beta chain derives from a study of blood T cell repertoires in COVID-19. For the study at large: The cDNA or gDNA used as material had been derived from T cells, B-cell-depleted T cells, or PBMCs.

Under the authors' procedure: Reference gene primer amplification gave nucleated cell count estimates. Assay used: immunoSEQ multiplex PCR; TCRdb lists only in-frame clones, some missing. The V and J calls and clone size come from that table; D and trimming were worked out from the DNA. Of about 98,000 clones listed, approximately 79% are singletons. V lost 2 bases, J lost 5 bases, and 3 bases stayed unmatched. The CDR3 extends over 15 amino acids. Germline CDR1 and CDR2: MRHNA and SNTAGT. This receptor was taken from a man between 65 and 80 years old with active or convalescent COVID-19. The sequencing input was peripheral blood. The rearrangement links TRBV6-4 to TRBJ2-2; 9 bases agree with TRBD2. In nucleotides, the CDR3 is TGTGCCAGCAGTGACAGGCTAGCGGGAACCGGGGAGCTGTTTTTT. It encodes CASSDRLAGTGELFF.